This T cell receptor beta chain is from a study of T-cell memory formation after mild COVID-19. Study-wide context: The TCR clusters were mostly specific to one donor. Study-wide points: CD4+ clones that contracted lay mainly in CM and EM; CD8+ ones lay in EMRA. CD4+ bias marked clones expanding day 15 to 37, unlike balanced contracting clones. Within pre-infection memory, some responding clones were found, suggesting cross-reactive memory joined.

TCRdb processed the 5' RACE reads anew with MiXCR; each CDR3 protein has one entry. Of a few hundred thousand distinct CDR3 sequences listed, roughly 8.2% were seen once; the top ten hold approximately 22%. As to this clonotype: Its antigen is unidentified.

CDR1 SGDLS and CDR2 YYNGEE come from the germline V gene. Trimming at V came to 4 bases and at J to 4 bases, leaving 4 bases not matched to a gene. There are 15 residues in the CDR3. This sequence was found in a man aged 18 to 29 who had mild COVID-19 (a few samples of this study predate the infection). Cell type and time point are not known. What was sequenced was PBMCs or a T cell subset sorted from them (not recorded which). The chain uses TRBV9 and TRBJ2-3; 12 nucleotides match TRBD2. The CDR3 spells CASSPSGGGSDTQYF. The CDR3 DNA is TGTGCCAGCAGCCCTAGCGGGGGGGGTTCAGATACGCAGTATTTT.